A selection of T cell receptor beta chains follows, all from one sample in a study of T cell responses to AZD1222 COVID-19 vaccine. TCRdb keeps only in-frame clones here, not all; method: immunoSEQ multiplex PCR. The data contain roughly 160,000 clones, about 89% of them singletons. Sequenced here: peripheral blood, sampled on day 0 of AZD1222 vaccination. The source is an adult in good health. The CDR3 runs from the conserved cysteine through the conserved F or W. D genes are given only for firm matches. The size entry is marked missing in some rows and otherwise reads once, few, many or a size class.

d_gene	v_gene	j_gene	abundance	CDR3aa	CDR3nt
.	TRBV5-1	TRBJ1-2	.	CASSLDSPVRDGYTF	TGCGCCAGCAGCTTGGATTCGCCGGTCAGGGATGGCTACACCTTC
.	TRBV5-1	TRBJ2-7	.	CASRRSDGISYEQYF	TGCGCCAGCAGGAGATCAGATGGGATCTCCTACGAGCAGTACTTC
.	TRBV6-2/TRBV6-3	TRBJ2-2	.	CASSYLQSSTGELFF	TGTGCCAGCAGTTACTTGCAGTCTTCCACCGGGGAGCTGTTTTTT
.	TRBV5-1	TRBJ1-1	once	CASSLTASEAFF	TGCGCCAGCAGCTTAACGGCAAGTGAAGCTTTCTTT
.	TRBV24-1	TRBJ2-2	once	CATSDRVDTGELFF	TGTGCCACCAGTGACCGGGTCGATACCGGGGAGCTGTTTTTT
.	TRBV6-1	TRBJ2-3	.	CASSDSLNGDTQYF	TGTGCCAGCAGTGATTCCCTAAACGGGGATACGCAGTATTTT
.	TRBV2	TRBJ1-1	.	CARRTEGGTEAFF	TGTGCCAGGCGAACAGAGGGTGGAACTGAAGCTTTCTTT
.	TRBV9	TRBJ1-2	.	CASLGGPGYTF	TGTGCCAGCCTTGGGGGGCCTGGCTACACCTTC
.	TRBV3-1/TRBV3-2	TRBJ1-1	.	CASSRDPNTEAFF	TGTGCCAGCAGCCGGGATCCGAACACTGAAGCTTTCTTT
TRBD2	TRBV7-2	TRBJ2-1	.	CASSSTSGGATEQFF	TGTGCCAGCAGCTCAACTAGCGGGGGGGCCACTGAGCAGTTCTTC
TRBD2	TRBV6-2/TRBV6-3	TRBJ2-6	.	CASSYRAGETGANVLTF	TGTGCCAGCAGTTACAGAGCGGGAGAAACTGGGGCCAACGTCCTGACTTTC
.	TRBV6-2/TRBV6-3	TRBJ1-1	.	CASSAGTGGAFF	TGTGCCAGCAGTGCCGGCACGGGCGGAGCTTTCTTT
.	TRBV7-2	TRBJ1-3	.	CASSLNRDGNTIYF	TGTGCCAGCAGCTTGAACAGGGACGGAAACACCATATATTTT
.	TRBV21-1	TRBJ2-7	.	CASSKDSIKTGTKSYEQYF	TGTGCCAGCAGCAAAGACTCGATCAAAACCGGGACCAAATCATACGAGCAGTACTTC
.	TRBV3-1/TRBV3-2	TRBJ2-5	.	CASSQDYSGSQTQYF	TGTGCCAGCAGCCAAGACTACAGCGGCTCCCAGACCCAGTACTTC
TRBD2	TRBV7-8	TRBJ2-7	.	CASTRAGVRDEQYF	TGTGCCAGCACCCGAGCGGGAGTAAGAGACGAGCAGTACTTC
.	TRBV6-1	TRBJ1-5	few	CASSEAYSSNQPQHF	TGTGCCAGCAGTGAAGCTTACTCTAGCAATCAGCCCCAGCATTTT
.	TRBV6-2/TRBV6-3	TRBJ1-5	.	CASSKEGVGVSQHF	TGTGCCAGCAGCAAAGAGGGTGTGGGGGTGTCCCAGCATTTT
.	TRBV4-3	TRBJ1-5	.	CASSQEVEGYQPQHF	TGCGCCAGCAGCCAAGAAGTGGAAGGGTATCAGCCCCAGCATTTT
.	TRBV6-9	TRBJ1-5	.	CACRGSRVCRNQPQHF	TGTGCCTGCAGGGGTAGCAGAGTTTGTAGAAATCAGCCCCAGCATTTT
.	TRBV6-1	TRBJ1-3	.	CASSEDTGPGNTIYF	TGTGCCAGCAGTGAGGACACAGGGCCTGGAAACACCATATATTTT
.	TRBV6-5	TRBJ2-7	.	CASDSIFSYEQYF	TGTGCCAGCGACAGTATTTTCTCCTACGAGCAGTACTTC
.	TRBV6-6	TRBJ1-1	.	CASSYGAGTNTEAFF	TGTGCCAGCAGTTACGGGGCAGGGACAAACACTGAAGCTTTCTTT
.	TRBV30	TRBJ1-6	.	CAWSVQGVSPLHF	TGTGCCTGGAGTGTACAGGGAGTCTCACCCCTCCACTTT
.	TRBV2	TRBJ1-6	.	CASRAQGTGNSPLHF	TGTGCCAGCAGGGCACAGGGTACGGGTAATTCACCCCTCCACTTT
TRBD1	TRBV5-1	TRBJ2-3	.	CASSRDRVFEGVYF	TGCGCCAGCAGCAGGGACAGGGTTTTTGAAGGGGTATATTTT
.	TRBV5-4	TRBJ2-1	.	CASSIRDIRQFF	TGTGCCAGCAGCATCCGGGACATACGTCAGTTCTTC
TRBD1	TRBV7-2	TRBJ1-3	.	CASSPAGTASGNTIYF	TGTGCCAGCAGTCCCGCCGGGACAGCCTCTGGAAACACCATATATTTT
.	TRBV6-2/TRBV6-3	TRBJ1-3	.	CASSYSGRASGNTIYF	TGTGCCAGCAGTTACTCTGGGCGAGCCTCTGGAAACACCATATATTTT
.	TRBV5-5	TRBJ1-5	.	CASSLSLGNQPQHF	TGTGCCAGCAGCTTGTCACTGGGGAATCAGCCCCAGCATTTT
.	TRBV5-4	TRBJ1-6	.	CASSFSQDGNSPLHF	TGTGCCAGCAGCTTCTCCCAGGACGGAAATTCACCCCTCCACTTT
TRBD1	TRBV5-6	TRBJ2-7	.	CASSLADRVPYEQYF	TGTGCCAGCAGCTTGGCGGACAGGGTTCCCTACGAGCAGTACTTC
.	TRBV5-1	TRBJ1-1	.	CASSLASGGGTEAFF	TGCGCCAGCAGCTTGGCCTCGGGCGGGGGCACTGAAGCTTTCTTT
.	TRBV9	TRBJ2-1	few	CASSVGDGGYNEQFF	TGTGCCAGCAGCGTGGGGGATGGGGGTTACAATGAGCAGTTCTTC
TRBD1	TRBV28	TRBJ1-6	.	CASRQGQGARNSPLHF	TGTGCCAGCAGACAGGGACAGGGGGCGAGGAATTCACCCCTCCACTTT
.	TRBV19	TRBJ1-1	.	CASSISWGTKNTEAFF	TGTGCCAGTAGTATATCGTGGGGCACGAAGAACACTGAAGCTTTCTTT
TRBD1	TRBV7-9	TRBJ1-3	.	CASSPRQGVSGNTIYF	TGTGCCAGCAGCCCTAGACAGGGGGTTTCTGGAAACACCATATATTTT
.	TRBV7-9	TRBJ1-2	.	CASSPREFYGYTF	TGTGCCAGCAGTCCTAGGGAGTTCTATGGCTACACCTTC
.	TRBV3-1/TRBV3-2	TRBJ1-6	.	CASSPSGTTNSPLHF	TGTGCCAGCAGCCCATCCGGGACAACCAATTCACCCCTCCACTTT
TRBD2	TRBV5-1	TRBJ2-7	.	CASSLDQSGGKRPYF	TGCGCCAGCAGCTTGGATCAAAGCGGGGGGAAAAGGCCGTACTTC
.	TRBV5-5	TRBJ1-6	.	CASSLARDGDNSPLHF	TGTGCCAGCAGCTTGGCAAGGGACGGCGATAATTCACCCCTCCACTTT
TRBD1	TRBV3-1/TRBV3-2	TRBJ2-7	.	CASSLRTTGGSYEQYF	TGTGCCAGCAGCCTTAGGACGACAGGGGGATCCTACGAGCAGTACTTC
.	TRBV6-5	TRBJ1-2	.	CASSLQGRYGYTF	TGTGCCAGCAGTCTACAGGGACGATATGGCTACACCTTC
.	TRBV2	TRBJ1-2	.	CASSETTGTTEGYTF	TGTGCCAGCAGTGAAACTACAGGAACGACGGAGGGCTACACCTTC
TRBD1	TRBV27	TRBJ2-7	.	CASSWTGDTAYEQYF	TGTGCCAGCAGTTGGACAGGGGATACGGCCTACGAGCAGTACTTC
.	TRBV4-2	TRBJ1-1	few	CASSQGLGSEAFF	TGTGCCAGCAGCCAAGGTCTAGGGTCTGAAGCTTTCTTT
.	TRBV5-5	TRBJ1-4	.	CASSVRDRDNEKLFF	TGTGCCAGCAGCGTCAGGGATCGGGATAACGAAAAACTGTTTTTT
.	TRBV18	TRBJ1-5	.	CASSPGGLEGERPQHF	TGTGCCAGCTCTCCAGGCGGACTCGAGGGGGAGCGGCCCCAGCATTTT
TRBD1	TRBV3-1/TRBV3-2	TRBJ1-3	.	CASRRQGASGNTIYF	TGTGCCAGCAGAAGACAGGGGGCCTCTGGAAACACCATATATTTT
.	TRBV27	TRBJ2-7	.	CASTSGAREQYF	TGTGCCAGCACGTCGGGGGCGCGTGAGCAGTACTTC
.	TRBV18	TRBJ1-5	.	CASSHGTDSNQPQHF	TGTGCCAGCTCACACGGGACGGATAGCAATCAGCCCCAGCATTTT
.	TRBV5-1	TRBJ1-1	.	CASSFNRVGTEAFF	TGCGCCAGCAGCTTCAACAGGGTAGGTACTGAAGCTTTCTTT
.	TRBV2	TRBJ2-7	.	CASSVQGEGPYEQYF	TGTGCCAGCAGTGTACAGGGCGAAGGCCCCTACGAGCAGTACTTC